One and the same sample provided the 8 T cell receptor beta chains below, sequenced in a study of T cells after yellow fever vaccination. MiXCR was run by TCRdb on the 5' RACE reads, yielding one entry per CDR3 protein. The table records some 54,000 distinct CDR3 sequences, about 6.3% of them present only once. This specimen was CD8+ T cells not binding an NS4B(214-222) dextramer, sorted from PBMCs, taken about 49 days after the first yellow fever vaccination. The receptors shown here come from a man aged 18 to 29 who received the YFV17D yellow fever vaccine.

DNA for the CDR3: TGTGCCAGCAGCCCACGACTAGCGGGGTTGGAGACCCAGTACTTC. Translation: CASSPRLAGLETQYF. The chain couples TRBV3-1 to TRBJ2-5, with TRBD2 identical over 11 bases. The J segment lost 5 bases and the V segment lost 4 bases, leaving 6 bases of the junction unmatched. The germline CDR1 and CDR2 sequences are LGHDT and YNNKEL (reference sequence). The CDR3 runs to 15 residues.

Only a few counts were recorded for this clonotype. The chain uses TRBV7-8 and TRBJ1-6; 7 bases map to TRBD1. J lost 7 bases, V lost 3 bases, and 12 bases had no gene match. Germline-derived CDR1 and CDR2 are SGHVS and FQNEAQ. CDR3 length: 17 residues. CDR3 DNA: TGTGCCAGCAGCTTTAAGTTCGTGGGACAGATCAATTCACCCCTCCACTTT. Amino acids: CASSFKFVGQINSPLHF.

The table lists this clonotype with many counts. The J gene is TRBJ2-2, the V gene TRBV12-3 or TRBV12-4; D not certain. The CDR3 is made up of 12 amino acids. V gave up 6 bases and J gave up 6 bases, with 8 bases separating them. CDR3: CASSPMSGELFF. CDR3 DNA sequence: TGTGCCAGCAGCCCCATGTCCGGGGAGCTGTTTTTT.

This clonotype was seen a handful of times. The J gene is TRBJ2-3, the V gene TRBV12-3 or TRBV12-4; D remains ambiguous. CDR3 length: 16 amino acids. V dropped 0 bases and J dropped 4 bases, with 14 bases sitting between them. This CDR3 reads CASSLALRKGSDTQYF. The CDR3 coding sequence is TGTGCCAGCAGTTTAGCGCTTCGAAAAGGGTCAGATACGCAGTATTTT.

This clonotype was seen at least ten times. The chain links TRBV6-6 to TRBJ2-1; D is ambiguous. Trimming left V 10 bases short and J 0 bases short, with 10 bases between. The germline V gene encodes CDR1 MNHNY and CDR2 SVGAGI (reference sequence). There are 13 residues in the CDR3. CDR3 nucleotide sequence: TGTGCCACGGCAGAAAGCTCCTACAATGAGCAGTTCTTC. Its protein product is CATAESSYNEQFF.

This clonotype has a handful of counts. The chain carries TRBV14 and TRBJ2-4; no definite D call. V was shortened by 0 bases and J by 6 bases, with 12 bases between the two germline ends. The CDR3 extends over 15 amino acids. Germline-derived CDR1 and CDR2 are SGHDN and FVKESK. CDR3 amino acids: CASSQDSGLGNIQYF. DNA for the CDR3: TGTGCCAGCAGCCAAGACTCCGGGCTTGGAAACATTCAGTACTTC.

This clonotype has at least ten counts. J is TRBJ2-2 and V is TRBV4-2; possibly TRBD2 for D (6 bases). V lost 5 bases and J lost 2, with 12 bases in between. Per germline, CDR1 LGHNA and CDR2 YNFKEQ. The CDR3 has 15 amino acids. The DNA for the CDR3 is TGTGCCAGCAGCTCGCGGGACGAAAACACCGGGGAGCTGTTTTTT. Encoded protein: CASSSRDENTGELFF.

A few counts support this clonotype. The V and J genes are TRBV4-2 and TRBJ2-7; D is unclear. This CDR3 contains 12 residues. V lost 1 base, J lost 6 bases, and 7 bases lay in between. Germline loops: CDR1 LGHNA, CDR2 YNFKEQ. CDR3 residues: CASSQGGGEQYV. The CDR3, as DNA: TGTGCCAGCAGCCAAGGGGGTGGCGAGCAGTACGTC.